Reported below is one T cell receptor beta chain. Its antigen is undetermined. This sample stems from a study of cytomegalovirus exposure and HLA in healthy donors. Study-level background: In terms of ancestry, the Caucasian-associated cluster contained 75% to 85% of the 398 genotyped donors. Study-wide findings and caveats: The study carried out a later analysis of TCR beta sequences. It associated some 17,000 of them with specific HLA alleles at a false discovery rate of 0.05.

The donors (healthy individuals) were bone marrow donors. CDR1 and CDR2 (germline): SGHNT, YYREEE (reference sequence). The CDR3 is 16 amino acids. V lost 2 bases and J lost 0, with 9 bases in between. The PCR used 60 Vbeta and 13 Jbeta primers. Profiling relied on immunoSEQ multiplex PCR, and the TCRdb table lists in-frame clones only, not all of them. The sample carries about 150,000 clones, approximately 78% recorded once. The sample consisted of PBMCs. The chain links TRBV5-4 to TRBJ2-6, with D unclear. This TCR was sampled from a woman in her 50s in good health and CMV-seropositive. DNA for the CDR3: TGTGCCAGCAGCTTCAGAGGTTCCTCTGGGGCCAACGTCCTGACTTTC. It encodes CASSFRGSSGANVLTF.